One and the same sample provided the 22 T cell receptor beta chains below, sequenced in a study of T-cell reconstitution after alpha-beta-depleted transplantation in children. Unique molecular identifiers were used in preparing the TCRbeta library. TCRdb analysed the PCR reads with MiXCR anew, one entry per CDR3 protein. In the table there are about 98,000 distinct CDR3 sequences, under 9% of which are singletons. This specimen was PBMCs, taken before TCRalphabeta/CD19-depleted stem cell transplant. All receptors come from a boy aged 2 to 10 with acute lymphoblastic leukemia, due to receive a stem cell transplant.

The V gene is TRBV10-3, the J gene TRBJ1-1, with D hard to call. Germline loops: CDR1 ENHRY, CDR2 SYGVKD. V was trimmed by 9 bases and J by 1 base, leaving 15 bases between them. The CDR3 consists of 14 residues. This CDR3 reads CAMSPGLRNTEAFF. CDR3 DNA sequence: TGTGCCATGAGCCCTGGACTCCGGAACACTGAAGCTTTCTTT.

In this sample, this clonotype turned up many times. The chain joins TRBV12-3 or TRBV12-4 to TRBJ1-5; no definite D call. This CDR3 comprises 12 residues. V was cut by 3 bases and J by 11 bases, with 11 bases left in between. The CDR3 DNA follows: TGTGCCAGCAGTTTGGGGAGTGGGGCCCAGCATTTT. It specifies CASSLGSGAQHF.

This clonotype came up many times. This chain uses TRBV5-1 with TRBJ1-5, with unresolved D. V lost 0 bases to trimming and J lost 7 bases, with 8 bases between them. The CDR3 sequence is 13 residues long. Germline CDR1 is SGHRS and CDR2 is YFSETQ. The CDR3 loop reads CASSLGEGQPQHF. The CDR3, as DNA: TGCGCCAGCAGCTTGGGTGAGGGCCAGCCCCAGCATTTT. Drawing the rest from reference TRBV5-1 and TRBJ1-5, the complete variable domain is KAGVTQTPRYLIKTRGQQVTLSCSPISGHRSVSWYQQTPGQGLQFLFEYFSETQRNKGNFPGRFSGRQFSNSRSEMNVSTLELGDSALYLCASSLGEGQPQHFGDGTRLSIL.

In this sample, this clonotype turned up many times. CDR3 residues: CASREGLTDTQYF. CDR3 sequence (DNA): TGTGCCAGCAGGGAGGGGCTCACAGATACGCAGTATTTT. The chain carries TRBV6-1 and TRBJ2-3; possible D gene TRBD2, 6 bases. Germline V gene lookup returns CDR1 MNHNS and CDR2 SASEGT. Trimming took 6 bases from V and 2 from J, leaving 9 bases between them. The CDR3 has 13 amino acids.

This clonotype was counted at least ten times. This chain connects TRBV2 to TRBJ1-5; D is perhaps TRBD1 (5 bases). CDR3 length: 12 residues. Germline V gene sequence: CDR1 SNHLY, CDR2 FYNNEI. V was clipped by 5 bases and J by 11 bases, with 13 bases between them. As DNA, the CDR3 is TGTGCCAGCAGTCCAGGGTTACGGGCCCAGCATTTT. Translating gives CASSPGLRAQHF. Drawing the rest from reference TRBV2 and TRBJ1-5, the complete variable domain is EPEVTQTPSHQVTQMGQEVILRCVPISNHLYFYWYRQILGQKVEFLVSFYNNEISEKSEIFDDQFSVERPDGSNFTLKIRSTKLEDSAMYFCASSPGLRAQHFGDGTRLSIL.

The gene calls are TRBV4-2 and TRBJ2-1; 8 bases match TRBD2. Looked up from germline, CDR1 is LGHNA and CDR2 is YNFKEQ. V trimming: 4 bases; J trimming: 3 bases; junction bases outside the gene matches: 14. The CDR3 runs to 18 residues. The CDR3 nucleotides read TGTGCCAGCAGCCCATACAAGATGGGGCGGGGGGACTACAATGAGCAGTTCTTC. Its translation: CASSPYKMGRGDYNEQFF.

This clonotype was observed many times. The chain links TRBV5-1 to TRBJ1-2; D uncertain. V lost 0 bases to trimming and J lost 6 bases, with 18 bases between them. Germline V gene lookup returns CDR1 SGHRS and CDR2 YFSETQ. CDR3 length: 16 residues. The CDR3 DNA sequence: TGCGCCAGCAGCTTGGAAGCTGGGAGAGCCTCCGATGGCTACACCTTC. It translates to CASSLEAGRASDGYTF.

The V gene is TRBV9, the J gene TRBJ1-3; 7 bases fit TRBD1. The CDR3 consists of 14 residues. CDR1 and CDR2 from the germline V gene are SGDLS and YYNGEE. V lost 4 bases and J lost 8; bases outside the gene matches: 9. The CDR3 spells CASSQGGRDHTIYF. CDR3 sequence (DNA): TGTGCCAGCAGCCAGGGGGGCAGGGACCACACCATATATTTT.

This chain links TRBV7-9 with TRBJ1-2; D might be TRBD1 (5 bases). The CDR3 extends over 13 amino acids. The V end lost 5 bases, the J end lost 1 base, and 8 bases lay between the germline ends. CDR1 and CDR2 (germline): SEHNR, FQNEAQ (reference sequence). The CDR3 region is CASSQGLNYGYTF. DNA for the CDR3: TGTGCCAGCAGCCAGGGTCTTAACTATGGCTACACCTTC.

In this sample, this clonotype turned up many times. The J gene is TRBJ2-5, the V gene TRBV12-3 or TRBV12-4, with 12 positions matching TRBD2. Trimming cost V 6 bases and J 1 base; bases outside gene matches: 3. There are 15 residues in the CDR3. The CDR3 nucleotides read TGTGCCAGCAGAGGACTAGCGGGGCTCCAAGAGACCCAGTACTTC. Encoded protein: CASRGLAGLQETQYF.

The gene calls are TRBV28 and TRBJ2-7; D may be TRBD1 (6 bases). The CDR3 loop spans 12 amino acids. The V end lost 6 bases, the J end lost 6 bases, and 12 bases lay between the germline ends. Germline values: CDR1 MDHEN, CDR2 SYDVKM. CDR3 coding DNA: TGTGCCAGCAGCCCAGGGGCACCCGAGCAGTACTTC. Translation: CASSPGAPEQYF.

In its sample, this clonotype was seen a few times. The chain couples TRBV6-1 to TRBJ2-4; D uncertain. The CDR3 is 19 amino acids. Germline CDR1 MNHNS, CDR2 SASEGT. V gave up 6 bases and J gave up 4 bases, with 28 bases separating them. CDR3 sequence reads: CASSSPFWVSSPSKNIQYF. CDR3 in DNA: TGTGCCAGCAGCTCCCCCTTCTGGGTCTCGTCCCCGTCGAAAAACATTCAGTACTTC.

This clonotype has a handful of counts. This chain uses TRBV19 with TRBJ1-5; D may be TRBD1 (6 bases). Germline CDR1 LNHDA, CDR2 SQIVND (reference sequence). The CDR3 is 15 residues long. Deletions cut 3 bases from V and 4 bases from J, with 13 bases between. The CDR3, as DNA: TGTGCCAGTAGTATCGCGGACAGAACTAATCAGCCCCAGCATTTT. Protein: CASSIADRTNQPQHF.

The J gene is TRBJ1-2, the V gene TRBV5-1; a weak D match, TRBD1 (6 bases). CDR1 is SGHRS and CDR2 is YFSETQ in the germline V gene. This CDR3 contains 13 residues. V dropped 4 bases and J dropped 6 bases, with 13 bases sitting between them. In DNA, the CDR3 is TGCGCCAGCAGCCCGGACAGCGGGGATGGCTACACCTTC. Its protein is CASSPDSGDGYTF.

This clonotype was observed a few times. The chain links TRBV4-1 to TRBJ1-5; D not resolved. The germline V and J ends were trimmed by 4 bases and 5 bases, with 12 bases remaining between them. The CDR3 runs 14 residues. Germline V gene data show CDR1 as MGHRA and CDR2 as YSYEKL. The CDR3 DNA is TGCGCCAGCAGCCCCCTCGGAAGGGATCAGCCCCAGCATTTT. This translates into CASSPLGRDQPQHF.

This clonotype has a count of ten or more. The gene calls are TRBV7-8 and TRBJ2-7, with D possibly TRBD1 on 6 matching bases. Trimming shortened V by 1 base and J by 3 bases, and 13 bases separated the two germline ends. Germline V gene data show CDR1 as SGHVS and CDR2 as FQNEAQ. The CDR3 covers 15 residues. CDR3 residues: CASSLETGQSYEQYF. The CDR3 DNA sequence: TGTGCCAGCAGCTTAGAGACAGGACAAAGCTACGAGCAGTACTTC.

In this sample, this clonotype turned up many times. The chain couples TRBV6-5 to TRBJ1-1; the D gene is possibly TRBD1 (5 bases). Trimming pared 10 bases from V and 2 bases from J, leaving 14 bases between. The CDR3 has 13 residues. Germline V CDR1 and CDR2: MNHEY, SVGAGI. The chain's CDR3 is CATEGRGNTEAFF. DNA of the CDR3: TGTGCCACCGAGGGACGAGGCAACACTGAAGCTTTCTTT.

This clonotype was detected many times. The V gene is TRBV10-3, the J gene TRBJ1-2; D not certain. Trimming took off 5 bases at V and 3 bases at J, with 16 bases between the two ends. Germline V gene data show CDR1 as ENHRY and CDR2 as SYGVKD. CDR3 length: 15 residues. The DNA of the CDR3 is TGTGCCATCAGTTCGGGCCAATGGAGGGACTATGGCTACACCTTC. This gives the protein CAISSGQWRDYGYTF.

This clonotype was seen repeatedly, ten times or more. V is TRBV7-2 and J is TRBJ1-5; unclear D gene. The CDR3 totals 14 residues. Germline CDR1 SGHTA, CDR2 FQGNSA. V shed 1 base and J shed 3 bases, with 7 bases lying between them. The CDR3 region is CASSLGAFNQPQHF. In nucleotides, the CDR3 is TGTGCCAGCAGCTTAGGAGCCTTCAATCAGCCCCAGCATTTT.

The V and J genes are TRBV10-3 and TRBJ2-3, with 10 bases aligning to TRBD2. The CDR3 length is 16 residues. J gave up 2 bases and V 6 bases, and 8 bases lay outside the gene matches. Germline V CDR1 and CDR2: ENHRY, SYGVKD. This CDR3 is CAISTSGETSTDTQYF. DNA of the CDR3: TGTGCCATCAGCACTAGCGGGGAGACGTCCACAGATACGCAGTATTTT.

This clonotype was detected only a few times. The chain uses TRBV20-1 and TRBJ2-3, with 11 bases that match TRBD2. CDR3 length equals 17 residues. Germline V gene sequence: CDR1 DFQATT, CDR2 SNEGSKA (reference sequence). With V trimmed by 4 bases and J by 0 bases, 9 bases remained unmatched. Here the CDR3 reads CSATPGLAERSTDTQYF. CDR3 in DNA: TGCAGTGCTACGCCGGGACTAGCGGAAAGAAGCACAGATACGCAGTATTTT.

This chain links TRBV7-6 with TRBJ2-7; 7 bases fit TRBD1. There are 15 residues in the CDR3. Germline assignment: CDR1 SGHVS and CDR2 FNYEAQ. J gave up 5 bases and V 5 bases, and 12 bases lay outside the gene matches. CDR3 in DNA: TGTGCCAGCAGCGTTACAGGGGCTCCCCTTAACGAGCAGTACTTC. Protein sequence: CASSVTGAPLNEQYF.